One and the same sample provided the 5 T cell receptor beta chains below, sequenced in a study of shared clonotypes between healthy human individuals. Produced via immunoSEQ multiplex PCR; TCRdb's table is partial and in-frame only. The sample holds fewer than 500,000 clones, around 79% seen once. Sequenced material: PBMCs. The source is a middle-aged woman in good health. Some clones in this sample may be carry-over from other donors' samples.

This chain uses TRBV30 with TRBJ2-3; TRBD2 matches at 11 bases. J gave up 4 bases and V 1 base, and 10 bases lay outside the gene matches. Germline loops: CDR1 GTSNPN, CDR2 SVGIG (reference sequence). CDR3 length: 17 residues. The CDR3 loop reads CAWSGVLAGGEADTQYF. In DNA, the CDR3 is TGTGCCTGGAGTGGGGTTCTAGCGGGAGGTGAGGCAGATACGCAGTATTTT.

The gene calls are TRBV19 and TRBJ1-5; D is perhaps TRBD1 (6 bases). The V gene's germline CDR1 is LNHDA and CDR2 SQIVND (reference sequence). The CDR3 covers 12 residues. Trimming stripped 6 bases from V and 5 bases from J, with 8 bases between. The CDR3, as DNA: TGTGCCAGTAGGACAGGTTATCAGCCCCAGCATTTT. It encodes CASRTGYQPQHF.

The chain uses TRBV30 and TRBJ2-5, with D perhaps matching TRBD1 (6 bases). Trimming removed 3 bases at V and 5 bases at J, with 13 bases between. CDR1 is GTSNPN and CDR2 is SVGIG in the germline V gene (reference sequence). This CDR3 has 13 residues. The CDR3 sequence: CAWRIQGRETQYF. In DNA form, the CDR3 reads TGTGCCTGGAGGATCCAGGGGCGCGAGACCCAGTACTTC.

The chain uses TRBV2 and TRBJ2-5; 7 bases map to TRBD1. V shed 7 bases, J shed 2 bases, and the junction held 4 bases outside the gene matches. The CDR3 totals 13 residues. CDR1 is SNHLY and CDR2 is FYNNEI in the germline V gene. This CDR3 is CASIRDRQETQYF. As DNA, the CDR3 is TGTGCCAGCATTCGGGACAGACAAGAGACCCAGTACTTC.

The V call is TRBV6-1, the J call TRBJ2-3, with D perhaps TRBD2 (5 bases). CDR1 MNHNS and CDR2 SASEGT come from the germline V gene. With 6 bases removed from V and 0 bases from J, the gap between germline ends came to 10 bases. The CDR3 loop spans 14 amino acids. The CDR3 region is CASSPLASTDTQYF. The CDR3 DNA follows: TGTGCCAGCAGCCCGCTAGCAAGCACAGATACGCAGTATTTT.